This T cell receptor beta chain was sequenced for a study of blood T cell repertoires in COVID-19. This clone was recorded only once. Germline CDR1 reads DFQATT; CDR2 reads SNEGSKA (reference sequence). Trimming removed 3 bases from V and 1 base from J; junction bases left unmatched: 3. The CDR3 is 14 amino acids. Authors' methods: Counts of nucleated cells, estimated from reference gene primer amplification, were obtained. Profiling relied on immunoSEQ multiplex PCR, and the TCRdb table lists in-frame clones only, not all of them. V and J calls plus clone size are reproduced from that table; the DNA served to infer D and trimming. Of roughly 250,000 clones listed, about 90% are singletons.

The sequence came from a woman aged 35 to 49 with acute COVID-19. The chain is built from TRBV20-1 and TRBJ2-7; TRBD2 matches 10 bases. Sequencing was performed on PBMCs or T cells enriched from blood (not recorded which). Here the CDR3 DNA reads TGCAGTGCTAGTCTAGCGGGAGTGTCCTACGAGCAGTACTTC. Protein sequence: CSASLAGVSYEQYF.